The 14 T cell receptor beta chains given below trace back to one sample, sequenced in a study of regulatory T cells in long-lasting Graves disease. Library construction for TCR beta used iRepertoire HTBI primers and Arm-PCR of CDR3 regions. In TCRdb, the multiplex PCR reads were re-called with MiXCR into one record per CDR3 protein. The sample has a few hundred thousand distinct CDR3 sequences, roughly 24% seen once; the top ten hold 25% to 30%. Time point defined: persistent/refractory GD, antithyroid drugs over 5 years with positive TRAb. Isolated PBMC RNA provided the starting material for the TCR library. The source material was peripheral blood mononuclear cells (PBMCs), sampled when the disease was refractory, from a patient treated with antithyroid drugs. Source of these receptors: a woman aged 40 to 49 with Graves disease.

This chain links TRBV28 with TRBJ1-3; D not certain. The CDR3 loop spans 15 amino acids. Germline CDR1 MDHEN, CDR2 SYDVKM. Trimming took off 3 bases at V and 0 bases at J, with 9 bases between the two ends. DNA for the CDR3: TGTGCCAGCAGTTTCTTGGCAGTCTCTGGAAACACCATATATTTT. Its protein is CASSFLAVSGNTIYF.

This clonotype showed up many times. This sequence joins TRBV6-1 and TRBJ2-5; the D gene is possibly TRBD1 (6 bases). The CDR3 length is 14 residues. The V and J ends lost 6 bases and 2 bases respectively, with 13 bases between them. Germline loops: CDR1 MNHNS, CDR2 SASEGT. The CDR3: CASSHHDRQETQYF. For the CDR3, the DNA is TGTGCCAGCAGCCACCACGACAGGCAAGAGACCCAGTACTTC.

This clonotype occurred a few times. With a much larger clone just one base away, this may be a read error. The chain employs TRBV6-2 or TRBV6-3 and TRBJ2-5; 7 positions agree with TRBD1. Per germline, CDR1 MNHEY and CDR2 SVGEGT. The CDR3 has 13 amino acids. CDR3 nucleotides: TGTGCCAGCAGTTACGACAGGGCTGAGACCCGGTACTTC. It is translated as CASSYDRAETRYF.

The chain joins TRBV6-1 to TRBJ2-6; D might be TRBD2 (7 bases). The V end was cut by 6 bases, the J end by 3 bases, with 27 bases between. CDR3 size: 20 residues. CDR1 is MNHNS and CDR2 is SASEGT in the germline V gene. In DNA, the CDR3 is TGTGCCAGCAGCCCCCTAAGGGGGGGCTTGACTTTGAGTGGGGCCAACGTCCTGACTTTC. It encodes CASSPLRGGLTLSGANVLTF.

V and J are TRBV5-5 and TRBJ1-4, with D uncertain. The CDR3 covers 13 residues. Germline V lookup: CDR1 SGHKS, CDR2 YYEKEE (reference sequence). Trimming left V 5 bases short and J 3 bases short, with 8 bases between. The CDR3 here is CASSSDANEKLFF. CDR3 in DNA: TGTGCCAGCAGTAGCGATGCTAATGAAAAACTGTTTTTT.

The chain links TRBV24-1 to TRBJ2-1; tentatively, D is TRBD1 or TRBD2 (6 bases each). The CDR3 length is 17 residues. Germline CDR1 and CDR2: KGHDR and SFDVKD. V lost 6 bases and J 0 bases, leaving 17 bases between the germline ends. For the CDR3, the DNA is TGTGCCACCAGTCGTGAGGGGGGTCCCTCCTCCTACAATGAGCAGTTCTTC. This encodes CATSREGGPSSYNEQFF.

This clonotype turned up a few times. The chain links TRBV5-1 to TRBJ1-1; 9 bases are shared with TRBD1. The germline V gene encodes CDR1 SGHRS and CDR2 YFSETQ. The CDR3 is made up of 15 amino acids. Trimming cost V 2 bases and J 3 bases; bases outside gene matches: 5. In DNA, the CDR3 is TGCGCCAGCAGCTTATGGACAGGGGCGGACACTGAAGCTTTCTTT. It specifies CASSLWTGADTEAFF.

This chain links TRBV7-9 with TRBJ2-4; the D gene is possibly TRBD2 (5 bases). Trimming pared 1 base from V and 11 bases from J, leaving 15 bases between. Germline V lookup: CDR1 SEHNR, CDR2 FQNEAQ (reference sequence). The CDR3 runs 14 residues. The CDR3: CASSLGHGVLLQYF. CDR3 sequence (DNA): TGTGCCAGCAGCTTAGGACACGGGGTCCTGCTTCAGTACTTC.

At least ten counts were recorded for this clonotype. The CDR3 spells CASSPGHPNEKLFF. DNA for the CDR3: TGTGCCAGCAGCCCGGGACATCCAAATGAAAAACTGTTTTTT. This chain uses TRBV11-2 with TRBJ1-4; tentatively, D is TRBD1 (6 bases). The CDR3 spans 14 residues. Germline V lookup: CDR1 SGHAT, CDR2 FQNNGV. V was trimmed by 5 bases and J by 5 bases, leaving 12 bases between them.

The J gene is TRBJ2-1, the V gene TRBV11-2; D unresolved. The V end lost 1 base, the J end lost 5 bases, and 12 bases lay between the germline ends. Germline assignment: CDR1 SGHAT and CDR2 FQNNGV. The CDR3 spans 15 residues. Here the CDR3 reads CASSLVPRYHNEQFF. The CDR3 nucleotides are TGTGCCAGCAGCTTAGTCCCGCGGTACCACAATGAGCAGTTCTTC.

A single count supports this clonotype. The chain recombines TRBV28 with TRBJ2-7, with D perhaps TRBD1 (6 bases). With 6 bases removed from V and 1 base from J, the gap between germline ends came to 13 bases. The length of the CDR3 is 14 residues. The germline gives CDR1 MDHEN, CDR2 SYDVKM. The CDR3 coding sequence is TGTGCCAGCAGGGGGGCAGGGCTTTCCTACGAGCAGTACTTC. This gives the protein CASRGAGLSYEQYF.

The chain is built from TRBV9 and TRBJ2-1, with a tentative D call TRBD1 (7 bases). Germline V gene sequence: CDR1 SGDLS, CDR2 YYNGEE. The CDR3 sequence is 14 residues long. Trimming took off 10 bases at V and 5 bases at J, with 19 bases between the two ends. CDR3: CASGGGGMNNEQFF. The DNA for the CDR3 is TGTGCCTCAGGCGGAGGGGGCATGAACAATGAGCAGTTCTTC. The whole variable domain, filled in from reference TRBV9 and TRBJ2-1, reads DSGVTQTPKHLITATGQRVTLRCSPRSGDLSVYWYQQSLDQGLQFLIQYYNGEERAKGNILERFSAQQFPDLHSELNLSSLELGDSALYFCASGGGGMNNEQFFGPGTRLTVL.

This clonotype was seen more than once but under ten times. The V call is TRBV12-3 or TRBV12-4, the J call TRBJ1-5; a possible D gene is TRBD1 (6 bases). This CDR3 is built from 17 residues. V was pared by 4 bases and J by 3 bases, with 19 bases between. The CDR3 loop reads CASSSPRGGGFNQPQHF. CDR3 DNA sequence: TGTGCCAGCAGTTCCCCCCGGGGGGGCGGCTTCAATCAGCCCCAGCATTTT.

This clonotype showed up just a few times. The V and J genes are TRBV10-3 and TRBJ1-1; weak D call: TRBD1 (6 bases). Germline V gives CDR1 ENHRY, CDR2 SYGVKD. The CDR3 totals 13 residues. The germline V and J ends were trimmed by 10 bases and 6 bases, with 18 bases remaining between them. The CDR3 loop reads CASGTGGPAEAFF. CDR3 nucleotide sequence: TGTGCCAGTGGTACTGGGGGCCCGGCTGAAGCTTTCTTT.